These 6 T cell receptor beta chains share one sample of origin, sequenced in a study of beta chain features in type 1 diabetes. Reverse transcription of all isolated RNA meant that expressed TCRB transcripts were sequenced. Only in-frame clones appear in the TCRdb table, and some are missing; sequencing was by immunoSEQ multiplex PCR. The data show about 340,000 clones, less than 9.5% seen once. Material: central memory CD4+ T cells from blood. The receptor set was obtained from a woman aged 18 to 35 in good health.

V and J are TRBV7-2 and TRBJ2-6; no clear D. V dropped 5 bases and J dropped 0 bases, with 14 bases sitting between them. Germline V gene sequence: CDR1 SGHTA, CDR2 FQGNSA. The CDR3 totals 17 residues. CDR3 residues: CASSPSAAISGANVLTF. The CDR3 DNA follows: TGTGCCAGCAGCCCCTCGGCGGCCATCTCTGGGGCCAACGTCCTGACTTTC.

In its sample, this clone was seen a few times. The chain combines TRBV11-2 with TRBJ2-3; D gene uncertain. Germline CDR1 is SGHAT and CDR2 is FQNNGV. The V and J ends lost 5 bases and 3 bases respectively, with 15 bases between them. CDR3 length: 15 amino acids. CDR3 sequence: CASSPSGMETDTQYF. The CDR3 coding sequence is TGTGCCAGCAGCCCTTCCGGAATGGAGACAGATACGCAGTATTTT. The whole variable domain, filled in from reference TRBV11-2 and TRBJ2-3, reads EAGVAQSPRYKIIEKRQSVAFWCNPISGHATLYWYQQILGQGPKLLIQFQNNGVVDDSQLPKDRFSAERLKGVDSTLKIQPAKLEDSAVYLCASSPSGMETDTQYFGPGTRLTVL.

This clone was recorded at least ten times. This chain joins TRBV19 and TRBJ2-1; D might be TRBD2 (5 bases). V lost 6 bases and J 0 bases, leaving 18 bases between the germline ends. Germline lookup yields CDR1 LNHDA and CDR2 SQIVND (reference sequence). The CDR3 spans 17 residues. CDR3 protein: CASSSRLSQSSYNEQFF. The CDR3 coding sequence is TGTGCCAGTAGCTCCCGACTATCACAGAGCTCCTACAATGAGCAGTTCTTC. The full variable domain, completed using reference TRBV19 and TRBJ2-1, is DGGITQSPKYLFRKEGQNVTLSCEQNLNHDAMYWYRQDPGQGLRLIYYSQIVNDFQKGDIAEGYSVSREKKESFPLTVTSAQKNPTAFYLCASSSRLSQSSYNEQFFGPGTRLTVL.

This rearrangement joins TRBV7-9 to TRBJ1-1; 9 nucleotides align to TRBD1. The CDR3 length is 14 residues. Germline values: CDR1 SEHNR, CDR2 FQNEAQ (reference sequence). V was pared by 3 bases and J by 6 bases, with 5 bases of the junction left unmatched. The CDR3 DNA reads TGTGCCAGCAGCTTCCGACAGGGGGGTTCTGAAGCTTTCTTT. Its protein is CASSFRQGGSEAFF.

The chain recombines TRBV19 with TRBJ2-6; D is uncertain. The CDR3 covers 15 residues. The germline gives CDR1 LNHDA, CDR2 SQIVND (reference sequence). Between the trimmed V and J ends, which lost 4 bases and 2 bases, there was a span of 9 bases. The CDR3 protein is CASSTRSAGANVLTF. CDR3 coding DNA: TGTGCCAGTAGTACCAGAAGTGCTGGGGCCAACGTCCTGACTTTC.

The chain links TRBV18 to TRBJ2-6; TRBD2 might be the D (6 bases). The length of the CDR3 is 16 residues. Germline CDR1 and CDR2: KGHSH and LQKENI. V was pared by 2 bases and J by 1 base, with 9 bases between. The CDR3 loop reads CASSPFRGSGANVLTF. The CDR3 nucleotides read TGTGCCAGCTCACCATTCCGGGGGTCTGGGGCCAACGTCCTGACTTTC.